Listed below are T cell receptor beta chains from one sample, sequenced in a study of beta chain features in type 1 diabetes. Here immunoSEQ multiplex PCR was the method, and the copy in TCRdb shows in-frame clones only, minus some. The sample holds fewer than 250,000 clones, 12% to 15% seen once. Sequenced: naive CD4+ T cells from blood. All receptors come from a woman aged 40 to 50 in good health. The CDR3 runs from the conserved cysteine through the conserved F or W. The order of the fields is clone size, CDR3 length, D gene, V gene, J gene, CDR3 DNA, CDR3 protein. D genes are given only for firm matches. Some rows have no size entry. The others give once, few or many, or a class for an expanded clone.

abundance: -
len: 17
d_gene: TRBD1
v_gene: TRBV5-1
j_gene: TRBJ2-3
CDR3nt: TGCGCCAGCAGCTTGGATACGACAGGGGGGAGCACAGATACGCAGTATTTT
CDR3aa: CASSLDTTGGSTDTQYF

abundance: few
len: 12
d_gene: TRBD1
v_gene: TRBV6-6
j_gene: TRBJ2-1
CDR3nt: TGTGCCAGCAGTTACTCCGGGACAGGGAAGTTCTTC
CDR3aa: CASSYSGTGKFF

abundance: -
len: 12
d_gene: -
v_gene: TRBV7-6
j_gene: TRBJ2-2
CDR3nt: TGTGCCAGCAGCTTCGGGGCCGGGGAGCTGTTTTTT
CDR3aa: CASSFGAGELFF

abundance: -
len: 17
d_gene: TRBD2
v_gene: TRBV5-1
j_gene: TRBJ2-3
CDR3nt: TGCGCCAGCAGCTTGGCGACTAGCGGGGGGTACACAGATACGCAGTATTTT
CDR3aa: CASSLATSGGYTDTQYF

abundance: -
len: 11
d_gene: -
v_gene: TRBV29-1
j_gene: TRBJ2-7
CDR3nt: TGCAGCGTTATCACGAACTACGAGCAGTACTTC
CDR3aa: CSVITNYEQYF

abundance: many
len: 13
d_gene: TRBD1
v_gene: TRBV7-9
j_gene: TRBJ2-7
CDR3nt: TGTGCCAGCAGCTACGGGACAGGGACCGAGCAGTACTTC
CDR3aa: CASSYGTGTEQYF

abundance: -
len: 16
d_gene: TRBD1
v_gene: TRBV7-6
j_gene: TRBJ2-2
CDR3nt: TGTGCCAGCAGCTTGAGGGGGCGCGTGGTCTCCGGGGAGCTGTTTTTT
CDR3aa: CASSLRGRVVSGELFF

abundance: few
len: 15
d_gene: -
v_gene: TRBV5-6
j_gene: TRBJ2-7
CDR3nt: TGTGCCAGCAGCCGGGACTCTCTCGGAGCCTACGAGCAGTACTTC
CDR3aa: CASSRDSLGAYEQYF

abundance: -
len: 18
d_gene: TRBD2
v_gene: TRBV5-4
j_gene: TRBJ2-4
CDR3nt: TGTGCCAGCAGCGGGGGACTAGCGGGGGGACTAGCCAAAAACATTCAGTACTTC
CDR3aa: CASSGGLAGGLAKNIQYF

abundance: few
len: 14
d_gene: -
v_gene: TRBV28
j_gene: TRBJ2-7
CDR3nt: TGTGCCAGCAGGCGCAGCCGCGGGGCCTACGAGCAGTACTTC
CDR3aa: CASRRSRGAYEQYF

abundance: few
len: 15
d_gene: TRBD2
v_gene: TRBV4-1
j_gene: TRBJ2-3
CDR3nt: TGCGCCAGCAGCCAAGTTGGGCTAGCGGGGGATACGCAGTATTTT
CDR3aa: CASSQVGLAGDTQYF

abundance: few
len: 15
d_gene: TRBD2
v_gene: TRBV5-1
j_gene: TRBJ2-3
CDR3nt: TGCGCCAGCGACCCGGGGGGTAGGAACACAGATACGCAGTATTTT
CDR3aa: CASDPGGRNTDTQYF

abundance: -
len: 16
d_gene: TRBD2
v_gene: TRBV7-2
j_gene: TRBJ2-1
CDR3nt: TGTGCCAGCAGCTTAGAGAGGCGGGGGGGCAGTGGTGAGCAGTTCTTC
CDR3aa: CASSLERRGGSGEQFF

abundance: many
len: 18
d_gene: -
v_gene: TRBV23-1
j_gene: TRBJ2-7
CDR3nt: TGCGCCAGCAGTCCTCGCGAGGTCTCCCCGCCCTACTCCTACGAGCAGTACTTC
CDR3aa: CASSPREVSPPYSYEQYF